The 31 T cell receptor beta chains below all came from one sample that was sequenced in a study of shared clonotypes between healthy human individuals. The protocol was immunoSEQ multiplex PCR, while the TCRdb copy is restricted to in-frame clones and leaves out a portion. The sample lists just over 2,000,000 clones; 95% were seen once. The sample taken for sequencing was naive CD4+ T cells sorted from blood. The subset: CD45RA+ positively selected. Receptors were obtained from a man aged 18 to 30 in good health.

This clone was counted once. The rearrangement joins TRBV5-6 to TRBJ2-2; 10 bases line up with TRBD1. CDR1 is SGHDT, CDR2 YYEEEE, per germline. After removal of 3 bases from V and 5 bases from J, the junction contained 4 bases not matched to a gene. The length of the CDR3 is 15 residues. CDR3 residues: CASSWGQGRTGELFF. DNA of the CDR3: TGTGCCAGCAGCTGGGGACAGGGGCGAACCGGGGAGCTGTTTTTT.

The chain is built from TRBV6-1 and TRBJ2-3; no clear D gene. Trimming took off 6 bases at V and 2 bases at J, with 15 bases between the two ends. Germline V gene lookup returns CDR1 MNHNS and CDR2 SASEGT. The CDR3 has 15 residues. The chain's CDR3 is CASSEITAHTDTQYF. CDR3 in DNA: TGTGCCAGCAGCGAGATCACCGCCCACACAGATACGCAGTATTTT.

The CDR3 sequence is CASSEARDQTLSGANVLTF. The CDR3 coding sequence is TGCGCCAGCAGTGAGGCCCGGGACCAAACGCTCTCTGGGGCCAACGTCCTGACTTTC. The genes are TRBV10-2 and TRBJ2-6; D may be TRBD1 or TRBD2 (5 bases each). V dropped 2 bases and J dropped 0 bases, with 17 bases sitting between them. In germline, CDR1 is WSHSY, CDR2 SAAADI. This CDR3 has 19 amino acids.

About this clone itself: Other DNA sequences in the same sample also yield this CDR3. V usage is TRBV30 and J usage is TRBJ1-1; 7 bases align to TRBD1. Germline CDR1 GTSNPN, CDR2 SVGIG (reference sequence). Trimming took 0 bases from V and 8 from J; bases not matched to a gene: 3. CDR3 length: 12 amino acids. The CDR3 here is CAWSVGGPEAFF. The CDR3 coding sequence is TGTGCCTGGAGTGTAGGGGGCCCAGAAGCTTTCTTT.

The CDR3 bases are TGTGCCAGCAGTGACGACTACCGGGGGCAGTTCTTC. As protein: CASSDDYRGQFF. J is TRBJ2-1 and V is TRBV2, with a weak D call TRBD2 (5 bases). Looked up from germline, CDR1 is SNHLY and CDR2 is FYNNEI. V was pared by 3 bases and J by 12 bases, with 12 bases between. This CDR3 has 12 residues.

The V gene is TRBV7-9, the J gene TRBJ1-5, with D possibly matching TRBD1 (5 bases). This CDR3 has 17 amino acids. Trimming pared 1 base from V and 1 base from J, leaving 14 bases between. CDR1 is SEHNR and CDR2 is FQNEAQ in the germline V gene (reference sequence). The CDR3 DNA follows: TGTGCCAGCAGCTTAGGGTCAGGGACTGGGAGCAATCAGCCCCAGCATTTT. Protein: CASSLGSGTGSNQPQHF.

The V and J genes are TRBV5-1 and TRBJ1-4; 7 bases are a match to TRBD1. The CDR3 consists of 15 residues. Per germline, CDR1 SGHRS and CDR2 YFSETQ. V dropped 6 bases and J dropped 8; count of bases not matched to a gene: 13. The DNA for the CDR3 is TGCGCCAGCACCAGCAGGGGGGGCGCGGAAGAAAAACTGTTTTTT. Its protein product is CASTSRGGAEEKLFF.

The V and J genes are TRBV4-1 and TRBJ2-5; D possibly corresponds to TRBD1 (5 bases). This CDR3 has 18 residues. Trimming removed 1 base at V and 2 bases at J, with 20 bases between. The germline V gene encodes CDR1 MGHRA and CDR2 YSYEKL. In nucleotides, the CDR3 is TGCGCCAGCAGCCAAGCGGTTTCCCTGGACATAGCACAAGAGACCCAGTACTTC. Its protein product is CASSQAVSLDIAQETQYF.

In its sample, this clone was seen once. V and J are TRBV6-5 and TRBJ2-7; D not certain. Germline values: CDR1 MNHEY, CDR2 SVGAGI. Trimming cost V 3 bases and J 0 bases, with 15 bases left between them. The CDR3 totals 16 residues. The CDR3 is CASSYVVFRSSYEQYF. Written as DNA, the CDR3 is TGTGCCAGCAGTTATGTTGTGTTTCGGAGCTCCTACGAGCAGTACTTC.

This clone was seen only once. The rearrangement uses TRBV5-4 and TRBJ2-7; a possible D gene is TRBD1 (5 bases). Germline lookup yields CDR1 SGHNT and CDR2 YYREEE (reference sequence). CDR3 length equals 13 residues. The V gene lost 2 bases and the J gene lost 5 bases, with 11 bases spanning the gap. The CDR3 loop reads CASSFQGTHEQYF. The CDR3 DNA sequence: TGTGCCAGCAGCTTTCAGGGTACCCACGAGCAGTACTTC.

J is TRBJ2-7 and V is TRBV5-1; TRBD1 agrees at 9 bases. The CDR3 covers 18 residues. V lost 0 bases, J lost 0 bases, and 10 bases stayed unmatched. CDR1 SGHRS and CDR2 YFSETQ come from the germline V gene. CDR3 sequence (DNA): TGCGCCAGCAGCTTGGATCCCGGGACAGGGATTAGCTCCTACGAGCAGTACTTC. Its translation: CASSLDPGTGISSYEQYF.

The J gene is TRBJ1-1, the V gene TRBV28; D uncertain. The CDR3 is 12 residues long. V shed 5 bases and J shed 5 bases, with 9 bases lying between them. Germline CDR1 reads MDHEN; CDR2 reads SYDVKM. The CDR3 DNA is TGTGCCAGCAGTCTTCGGTGGACTGAAGCTTTCTTT. Translated, it gives CASSLRWTEAFF.

The J gene is TRBJ1-5, the V gene TRBV30, with 7 bases that match TRBD1. CDR3 size: 13 residues. Trimming removed 3 bases from V and 7 bases from J; junction bases left unmatched: 6. The germline gives CDR1 GTSNPN, CDR2 SVGIG (reference sequence). The chain's CDR3 is CAWRGRTGQPQHF. The CDR3 DNA sequence: TGTGCCTGGAGAGGACGGACAGGACAGCCCCAGCATTTT.

The chain links TRBV4-1 to TRBJ2-7; D not resolved. The CDR3 spans 13 residues. Germline CDR1 MGHRA, CDR2 YSYEKL. Trimming removed 0 bases at V and 7 bases at J, with 10 bases between. CDR3 nucleotide sequence: TGCGCCAGCAGCCAAGATCACGGTGGTGAGCAGTACTTC. This encodes CASSQDHGGEQYF.

The V gene is TRBV28, the J gene TRBJ1-1; TRBD1 is a possible D gene (5 bases). Trimming pared 5 bases from V and 0 bases from J, leaving 10 bases between. This CDR3 contains 14 residues. Germline assignment: CDR1 MDHEN and CDR2 SYDVKM. The CDR3 here is CASSHDRLNTEAFF. The CDR3 DNA reads TGTGCCAGCAGTCACGACAGACTGAACACTGAAGCTTTCTTT.

The chain employs TRBV5-4 and TRBJ2-7, with D uncertain. CDR1 is SGHNT, CDR2 YYREEE, per germline (reference sequence). The CDR3 runs 16 residues. Trimming stripped 0 bases from V and 0 bases from J, with 13 bases between. The CDR3 coding sequence is TGTGCCAGCAGCTTGGGAGGAGCGACCGACTCCTACGAGCAGTACTTC. Translation: CASSLGGATDSYEQYF.

The chain employs TRBV5-6 and TRBJ2-1, with 11 bases that match TRBD2. The junction had 7 bases not matched to a gene; V was cut back by 4 bases and J by 13 bases. In germline, CDR1 is SGHDT, CDR2 YYEEEE. The CDR3 extends over 13 amino acids. CDR3 nucleotide sequence: TGTGCCAGCAGCCCGGGACTAGCGGTCTCACAGTTCTTC. It yields the protein CASSPGLAVSQFF.

The V and J genes are TRBV5-4 and TRBJ1-2, with D tentatively TRBD1 (5 bases). V dropped 4 bases and J dropped 0 bases, with 16 bases sitting between them. CDR1 and CDR2 from the germline V gene are SGHNT and YYREEE (reference sequence). The CDR3 runs 16 residues. CDR3 coding DNA: TGTGCCAGCAGCCTGGGGCTCGAAGAGACTAACTATGGCTACACCTTC. This encodes CASSLGLEETNYGYTF.

The chain couples TRBV10-1 to TRBJ1-3, with D uncertain. The CDR3 contains 14 residues. Trimming removed 5 bases at V and 0 bases at J, with 8 bases between. In germline, CDR1 is WNHNN, CDR2 SYGVQD (reference sequence). The CDR3 protein is CASSPGISGNTIYF. The CDR3 nucleotides are TGCGCCAGCAGTCCGGGCATCTCTGGAAACACCATATATTTT.

This clone has just one count. The V gene is TRBV20-1, the J gene TRBJ1-2; D is perhaps TRBD1 (6 bases). V gave up 5 bases and J gave up 14 bases, with 18 bases separating them. The CDR3 spans 11 residues. Germline V gene lookup returns CDR1 DFQATT and CDR2 SNEGSKA (reference sequence). CDR3 DNA: TGCAGTGCTCCCCAGGGGCAGGTTTGGACCTTC. This gives the protein CSAPQGQVWTF.

The chain recombines TRBV25-1 with TRBJ2-3; TRBD2 matches at 9 bases. The length of the CDR3 is 16 residues. Trimming cost V 4 bases and J 3 bases; bases outside gene matches: 8. The germline gives CDR1 MGHDK, CDR2 SYGVNS. CDR3 residues: CASSARQSGGTDTQYF. The CDR3, as DNA: TGTGCCAGCAGTGCTCGTCAAAGCGGGGGGACAGATACGCAGTATTTT.

The V call is TRBV2, the J call TRBJ2-2; no reliable D call. Germline V CDR1 and CDR2: SNHLY, FYNNEI. This CDR3 has 11 residues. Trimming shortened V by 5 bases and J by 9 bases, and 7 bases separated the two germline ends. The CDR3, as DNA: TGTGCCAGCAGTCCGAGTCGGGAGCTGTTTTTT. Its protein product is CASSPSRELFF.

About this clone: Other DNA sequences of this sample code for an identical CDR3. The J gene is TRBJ2-3, the V gene TRBV7-2, with D hard to call. Trimming cost V 6 bases and J 2 bases, with 6 bases left between them. Germline CDR1 SGHTA, CDR2 FQGNSA. The CDR3 loop spans 12 amino acids. The CDR3 bases are TGTGCCAGCAGGATATCCACAGATACGCAGTATTTT. Its translation is CASRISTDTQYF.

This clone has a single count. The gene calls are TRBV14 and TRBJ2-7; weak D call: TRBD2 (6 bases). CDR3 size: 14 residues. The ends were cut back, 8 bases at V and 3 bases at J, with 17 bases in the middle. Germline CDR1 SGHDN, CDR2 FVKESK. CDR3 nucleotide sequence: TGTGCCAGCGCGGTGAGTAGCGGTGGCTACGAGCAGTACTTC. Translation gives CASAVSSGGYEQYF.

V is TRBV13 and J is TRBJ2-4; D is perhaps TRBD1 (6 bases). The CDR3 runs 17 residues. Deletions cut 2 bases from V and 1 base from J, with 15 bases between. Germline V gene data show CDR1 as PRHDT and CDR2 as FYEKMQ (reference sequence). The CDR3 DNA follows: TGTGCCAGCAGCTTAAGTGGGGGCATCTCTGCCAAAAACATTCAGTACTTC. Translated: CASSLSGGISAKNIQYF. Variable domain in full (rest from reference TRBV13 and TRBJ2-4): AAGVIQSPRHLIKEKRETATLKCYPIPRHDTVYWYQQGPGQDPQFLISFYEKMQSDKGSIPDRFSAQQFSDYHSELNMSSLELGDSALYFCASSLSGGISAKNIQYFGAGTRLSVL.

This sequence joins TRBV5-1 and TRBJ2-1; the match to TRBD2 covers 7 bases. Germline trimming cut 0 bases from V and 6 bases from J; bases unmatched to any gene: 12. Germline V gene lookup returns CDR1 SGHRS and CDR2 YFSETQ. The CDR3 totals 17 residues. The CDR3 region has the DNA TGCGCCAGCAGCTTGGGGCTGGCGGGAGTGTATCGCAATGAGCAGTTCTTC. This translates into CASSLGLAGVYRNEQFF. The full variable domain, its missing parts supplied by reference TRBV5-1 and TRBJ2-1, is KAGVTQTPRYLIKTRGQQVTLSCSPISGHRSVSWYQQTPGQGLQFLFEYFSETQRNKGNFPGRFSGRQFSNSRSEMNVSTLELGDSALYLCASSLGLAGVYRNEQFFGPGTRLTVL.

The chain combines TRBV25-1 with TRBJ1-4; 7 nucleotides align to TRBD1. CDR1 and CDR2 (germline): MGHDK, SYGVNS. The CDR3 has 13 amino acids. The CDR3 DNA follows: TGTGAGAGGAAACAGGGGAGAAATGAAAAACTGTTTTTT. The encoded protein is CERKQGRNEKLFF.

The J gene is TRBJ2-1, the V gene TRBV5-1; 8 nucleotides line up with TRBD2. Germline CDR1 SGHRS, CDR2 YFSETQ. This CDR3 spans 17 amino acids. The ends lost 4 bases at V and 5 bases at J; junction bases unmatched: 14. CDR3: CASSLSILAGPDNEQFF. The CDR3 region has the DNA TGCGCCAGCAGCCTCTCAATATTAGCGGGACCCGACAATGAGCAGTTCTTC.

The chain combines TRBV28 with TRBJ1-6, with 7 bases lining up with TRBD1. This CDR3 contains 17 residues. CDR1 and CDR2 from the germline V gene are MDHEN and SYDVKM. With 4 bases clipped from V and 7 bases from J, the junction kept 13 bases outside the gene matches. CDR3 residues: CASSSPSAGQINSPLHF. DNA for the CDR3: TGTGCCAGCAGTTCCCCCTCCGCGGGACAGATAAATTCACCCCTCCACTTT.

V usage is TRBV7-2 and J usage is TRBJ2-1; a weak D match, TRBD2 (6 bases). Germline CDR1 is SGHTA and CDR2 is FQGNSA. The CDR3 spans 15 residues. Trimming left V 4 bases short and J 2 bases short, with 12 bases between. The CDR3 DNA reads as TGTGCCAGCAGCTCCAAGCGGGCTACCTACAATGAGCAGTTCTTC. Translation: CASSSKRATYNEQFF.

The gene calls are TRBV19 and TRBJ2-7; 7 nucleotides line up with TRBD1. V dropped 6 bases and J dropped 6; count of bases not matched to a gene: 11. The CDR3 consists of 14 residues. Germline values: CDR1 LNHDA, CDR2 SQIVND (reference sequence). CDR3 region: CASRKQGYEGEQYF. The CDR3 DNA is TGTGCCAGTAGGAAACAGGGGTATGAGGGCGAGCAGTACTTC.